The source of this TCR beta chain is a study of patients and donors after allogeneic stem cell transplantation. Germline V lookup: CDR1 SEHNR, CDR2 FQNEAQ (reference sequence). V lost 5 bases and J lost 3, with 16 bases in between. The CDR3 length is 15 residues. From the RT-PCR reads, TCRdb called clonotypes with MiXCR, one entry per CDR3 protein. Of roughly 880,000 distinct CDR3 sequences listed, under 20% are singletons. The receptor was isolated from a human donor who was either an allogeneic HSCT recipient or a stem cell or donor lymphocyte infusion donor (not recorded which). It is not recorded whose cells these are; they may come from a transplant donor. The sample comprised blood, either unsorted or a sorted T cell fraction (not recorded which). The V and J genes are TRBV7-9 and TRBJ1-1; D not certain. The CDR3 DNA follows: TGTGCCAGCAGCCTTCCTTGGGGTGCAGACACTGAAGCTTTCTTT. Protein sequence: CASSLPWGADTEAFF.